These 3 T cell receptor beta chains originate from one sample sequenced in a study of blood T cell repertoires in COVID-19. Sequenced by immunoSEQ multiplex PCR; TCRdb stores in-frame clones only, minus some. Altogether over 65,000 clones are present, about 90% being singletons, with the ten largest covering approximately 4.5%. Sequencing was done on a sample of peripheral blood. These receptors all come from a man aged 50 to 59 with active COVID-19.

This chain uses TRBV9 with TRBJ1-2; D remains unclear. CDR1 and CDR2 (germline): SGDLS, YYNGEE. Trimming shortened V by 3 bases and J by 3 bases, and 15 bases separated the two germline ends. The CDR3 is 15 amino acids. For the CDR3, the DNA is TGTGCCAGCAGCGCTAGCCTGGGTGGGGACTATGGCTACACCTTC. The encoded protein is CASSASLGGDYGYTF.

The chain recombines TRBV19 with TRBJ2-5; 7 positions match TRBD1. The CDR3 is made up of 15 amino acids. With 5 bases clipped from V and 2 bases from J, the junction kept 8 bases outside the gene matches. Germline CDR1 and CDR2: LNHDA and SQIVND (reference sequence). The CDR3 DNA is TGTGCCAGTAGTCGGGACAGTGGTAAACAAGAGACCCAGTACTTC. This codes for CASSRDSGKQETQYF.

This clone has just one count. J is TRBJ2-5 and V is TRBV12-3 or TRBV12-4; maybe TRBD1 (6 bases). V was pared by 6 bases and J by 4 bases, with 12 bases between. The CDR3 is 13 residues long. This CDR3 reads CASRPTGTETQYF. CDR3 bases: TGTGCCAGCAGGCCGACAGGAACAGAGACCCAGTACTTC.